The 28 T cell receptor beta chains below all came from one sample that was sequenced in a study of cytomegalovirus exposure and HLA in healthy donors. In the PCR, 60 Vbeta and 13 Jbeta primers were used. This table comes from immunoSEQ multiplex PCR, and its TCRdb copy is limited to in-frame clones, with some not included. The sample has 150,000 to 200,000 clones, 75% to 85% seen once. Input material: PBMCs. These receptors were obtained from a woman younger than 30 in good health and CMV-seropositive.

The rearrangement joins TRBV4-1 to TRBJ2-1; 7 bases are shared with TRBD1. From germline, CDR1 is MGHRA and CDR2 YSYEKL. The junction had 3 bases not matched to a gene; V was cut back by 4 bases and J by 0 bases. This CDR3 is built from 15 residues. The CDR3, as DNA: TGCGCCAGCAGCCTCCGGGACAGCTCCTACAATGAGCAGTTCTTC. Translated: CASSLRDSSYNEQFF.

The V call is TRBV18, the J call TRBJ1-2, with TRBD1 matching over 11 bases. V shed 3 bases and J 8 bases; nucleotides not matched to a gene: 2. This CDR3 is built from 13 residues. Germline lookup yields CDR1 KGHSH and CDR2 LQKENI. This chain's CDR3 is CASSPDRGLGYTF. The CDR3 region has the DNA TGTGCCAGCTCACCGGACAGGGGGCTAGGCTACACCTTC.

The chain uses TRBV6-5 and TRBJ1-1; TRBD1 matches at 10 bases. Unmatched junction bases numbered 13, after V lost 8 bases and J lost 7 bases. The germline V gene has CDR1 MNHEY and CDR2 SVGAGI. This CDR3 spans 15 amino acids. As DNA, the CDR3 is TGTGCCAGCCGGGACAGGGGCACCGTTATACATGAAGCTTTCTTT. This encodes CASRDRGTVIHEAFF.

The gene calls are TRBV28 and TRBJ2-7, with TRBD2 matching over 11 bases. Per the germline V gene, CDR1 is MDHEN and CDR2 is SYDVKM. The CDR3 has 17 amino acids. The V gene end was trimmed by 6 bases and the J gene end by 0 bases; junction bases not matched to a gene: 10. The CDR3 loop is CASSNRGLAVSSYEQYF. DNA for the CDR3: TGTGCCAGCAGCAATCGGGGACTAGCGGTTAGCTCCTACGAGCAGTACTTC.

The chain has TRBV18 and TRBJ1-2; 11 bases map to TRBD1. With V trimmed by 0 bases and J by 6 bases, 3 bases remained unmatched. The length of the CDR3 is 15 residues. Germline CDR1 and CDR2: KGHSH and LQKENI. In nucleotides, the CDR3 is TGTGCCAGCTCACCACCGGACAGGGGGCCCGATGGCTACACCTTC. Protein: CASSPPDRGPDGYTF.

This chain uses TRBV18 with TRBJ2-1, with D perhaps matching TRBD1 (5 bases). In germline, CDR1 is KGHSH, CDR2 LQKENI. V was shortened by 3 bases and J by 3 bases, with 15 bases between the two germline ends. The CDR3 runs to 16 residues. The CDR3 protein is CASSPSDDSFYNEQFF. CDR3 bases: TGTGCCAGCTCACCTTCCGACGACAGTTTCTACAATGAGCAGTTCTTC.

This chain uses TRBV19 with TRBJ1-5; 8 bases map to TRBD1. This CDR3 comprises 15 residues. V lost 9 bases, J lost 7 bases, and 14 bases stayed unmatched. CDR1 LNHDA and CDR2 SQIVND come from the germline V gene (reference sequence). CDR3 nucleotide sequence: TGTGCCAGCACTCCTAGGGCAGGGGGCAGGCAGCCCCAGCATTTT. Amino acid sequence: CASTPRAGGRQPQHF.

V usage is TRBV7-2 and J usage is TRBJ2-3; 7 nucleotides align to TRBD2. Germline values: CDR1 SGHTA, CDR2 FQGNSA. The V gene end was trimmed by 5 bases and the J gene end by 0 bases; junction bases not matched to a gene: 8. This CDR3 contains 16 residues. The CDR3 sequence is CASSPWGGLSTDTQYF. The CDR3 DNA reads TGTGCCAGCAGCCCCTGGGGGGGACTAAGCACAGATACGCAGTATTTT.

The chain is built from TRBV5-1 and TRBJ1-3; tentatively, D is TRBD1 (6 bases). V was cut by 4 bases and J by 2 bases, with 10 bases left in between. Germline values: CDR1 SGHRS, CDR2 YFSETQ. CDR3 size: 14 residues. Written as DNA, the CDR3 is TGCGCCAGCAGCATACAGGGCACTGGAAACACCATATATTTT. It specifies CASSIQGTGNTIYF.

This chain joins TRBV19 and TRBJ1-5, with no clear D. This CDR3 region has 12 residues. Looked up from germline, CDR1 is LNHDA and CDR2 is SQIVND (reference sequence). Trimming left V 7 bases short and J 4 bases short, with 8 bases between. CDR3 sequence: CASKWANQPQHF. CDR3 sequence (DNA): TGTGCCAGTAAATGGGCAAATCAGCCCCAGCATTTT. Filled out from reference TRBV19 and TRBJ1-5, the complete variable domain reads DGGITQSPKYLFRKEGQNVTLSCEQNLNHDAMYWYRQDPGQGLRLIYYSQIVNDFQKGDIAEGYSVSREKKESFPLTVTSAQKNPTAFYLCASKWANQPQHFGDGTRLSIL.

The chain employs TRBV7-6 and TRBJ2-4; TRBD1 might be the D (6 bases). Germline CDR1 SGHVS, CDR2 FNYEAQ. V was cut by 1 base and J by 12 bases, with 13 bases left in between. This CDR3 is 13 amino acids long. DNA for the CDR3: TGTGCCAGCAGCTTAGTTCCAGAGGGGGATCAGTACTTC. It specifies CASSLVPEGDQYF.

The chain has TRBV7-2 and TRBJ1-3; D is perhaps TRBD1 (5 bases). V was pared by 1 base and J by 7 bases, with 14 bases between. The germline V gene has CDR1 SGHTA and CDR2 FQGNSA. This CDR3 has 15 amino acids. This CDR3 is CASSLGWGDGNTIYF. The CDR3 coding sequence is TGTGCCAGCAGCTTAGGATGGGGGGATGGCAACACCATATATTTT.

The chain is built from TRBV11-2 and TRBJ2-5; D is perhaps TRBD2 (5 bases). CDR1 SGHAT and CDR2 FQNNGV come from the germline V gene. This CDR3 comprises 16 residues. V lost 4 bases and J lost 2, with 17 bases in between. CDR3 nucleotide sequence: TGTGCCAGCAGCTGGAGACAAGGTGGACTTCAAGAGACCCAGTACTTC. It translates to CASSWRQGGLQETQYF.

Only a few counts were recorded for this clone. This chain uses TRBV5-4 with TRBJ2-1; 11 bases line up with TRBD2. V dropped 4 bases and J dropped 1; count of bases not matched to a gene: 1. CDR1 is SGHNT and CDR2 is YYREEE in the germline V gene (reference sequence). This CDR3 has 15 amino acids. CDR3 protein: CASSPSGGSYNEQFF. The CDR3 bases are TGTGCCAGCAGCCCTAGCGGGGGGTCCTACAATGAGCAGTTCTTC.

V gene TRBV27 combines with J gene TRBJ2-1; 15 bases fit TRBD2. This CDR3 contains 16 residues. Germline values: CDR1 MNHEY, CDR2 SMNVEV (reference sequence). The J segment lost 1 base and the V segment lost 6 bases, leaving 1 base of the junction unmatched. The CDR3, as DNA: TGTGCCAGCAGGGGACTAGCGGGGGGATCCTACAATGAGCAGTTCTTC. Residues: CASRGLAGGSYNEQFF.

The chain uses TRBV27 and TRBJ1-5; weak D call: TRBD1 (5 bases). CDR1 is MNHEY, CDR2 SMNVEV, per germline (reference sequence). The CDR3 extends over 14 amino acids. V was cut by 2 bases and J by 5 bases, with 10 bases left in between. CDR3 loop: CASSLMGRYQPQHF. CDR3 bases: TGTGCCAGCAGTTTAATGGGGCGTTATCAGCCCCAGCATTTT.

This chain connects TRBV5-1 to TRBJ1-2; 7 nucleotides match TRBD1. CDR1 SGHRS and CDR2 YFSETQ come from the germline V gene. This CDR3 has 15 amino acids. Trimming at V came to 6 bases and at J to 8 bases, leaving 16 bases not matched to a gene. CDR3 nucleotide sequence: TGCGCCAGCACCCCGGGCGAGGGGGCGTTTGACGGCTACACCTTC. This translates into CASTPGEGAFDGYTF.

The J gene is TRBJ2-7, the V gene TRBV30; 7 nucleotides align to TRBD1. The CDR3 spans 12 residues. Trimming at V came to 1 base and at J to 4 bases, leaving 1 base not matched to a gene. Germline assignment: CDR1 GTSNPN and CDR2 SVGIG (reference sequence). The CDR3 DNA sequence: TGTGCCTGGAGTGAACAGGGGTACGAGCAGTACTTC. It specifies CAWSEQGYEQYF. Full variable domain (rest looked up from reference TRBV30 and TRBJ2-7): SQTIHQWPATLVQPVGSPLSLECTVEGTSNPNLYWYRQAAGRGLQLLFYSVGIGQISSEVPQNLSASRPQDRQFILSSKKLLLSDSGFYLCAWSEQGYEQYFGPGTRLTVT.

The chain has TRBV2 and TRBJ2-2; the match to TRBD1 covers 10 bases. The CDR3 runs 20 residues. The V gene's germline CDR1 is SNHLY and CDR2 FYNNEI. V trimming: 5 bases; J trimming: 3 bases; junction bases outside the gene matches: 18. The CDR3 coding sequence is TGTGCCAGCAGTACATCCGAGGGACAGGGGTCCTTGGGTGACACCGGGGAGCTGTTTTTT. It specifies CASSTSEGQGSLGDTGELFF.

The V gene is TRBV12-5, the J gene TRBJ2-5; D might be TRBD1 (5 bases). V dropped 7 bases and J dropped 0 bases, with 15 bases sitting between them. This CDR3 contains 15 residues. In germline, CDR1 is LGHNT, CDR2 FRNRAP. CDR3 DNA: TGTGCTAGTGCCATTGAAGGGGCAGACCAAGAGACCCAGTACTTC. Its protein product is CASAIEGADQETQYF.

The CDR3 protein is CASSGPRDRDVQETQYF. CDR3 nucleotides: TGTGCCAGCAGCGGCCCCCGGGACAGGGATGTTCAGGAGACCCAGTACTTC. V and J are TRBV9 and TRBJ2-5, with TRBD1 identical over 9 bases. Germline V lookup: CDR1 SGDLS, CDR2 YYNGEE. V lost 3 bases, J lost 5 bases, and 14 bases stayed unmatched. CDR3 length: 17 amino acids.

This clone occurred a few times. This chain joins TRBV7-3 and TRBJ2-3; 7 positions match TRBD2. J was trimmed by 4 bases and V by 6 bases; bases with no gene match: 7. The germline gives CDR1 SGHTA, CDR2 FQGTGA. There are 14 residues in the CDR3. The CDR3 region is CASSRGLVADTQYF. Written as DNA, the CDR3 is TGTGCCAGCAGTCGCGGACTAGTGGCAGATACGCAGTATTTT. The entire variable domain, with the rest obtained from reference TRBV7-3 and TRBJ2-3, is as follows: GAGVSQTPSNKVTEKGKYVELRCDPISGHTALYWYRQSLGQGPEFLIYFQGTGAADDSGLPNDRFFAVRPEGSVSTLKIQRTERGDSAVYLCASSRGLVADTQYFGPGTRLTVL.

This clone has a handful of counts. The rearrangement joins TRBV6-1 to TRBJ1-2; D may be TRBD1 (6 bases). Germline V lookup: CDR1 MNHNS, CDR2 SASEGT. Trimming left V 5 bases short and J 8 bases short, with 18 bases between. The CDR3 extends over 14 amino acids. The CDR3 DNA reads as TGTGCCAGCAGTTGGGGGCAGGGGATGGAGGGCTACACCTTC. Translating it yields CASSWGQGMEGYTF.

The chain joins TRBV6-5 to TRBJ2-5, with 7 bases fitting TRBD2. Germline V CDR1 and CDR2: MNHEY, SVGAGI. With V trimmed by 0 bases and J by 5 bases, 6 bases remained unmatched. The CDR3 sequence is 15 residues long. The CDR3 spells CASSYSPGRWETQYF. As DNA, the CDR3 is TGTGCCAGCAGTTACTCGCCCGGGAGGTGGGAGACCCAGTACTTC.

In this sample, this clone turned up once. J is TRBJ2-7 and V is TRBV21-1; the D call of TRBD1 is as the table states it, not checked on the DNA. TRBV21-1 is tagged as a pseudogene. The CDR3 covers 15 residues. Written as DNA, the CDR3 is TGTGCCAGCAGCATATATACAGACAGGGAGGACGAGCAGTACGTC. Translated: CASSIYTDREDEQYV.

This sequence joins TRBV5-1 and TRBJ2-7; D call uncertain. This CDR3 contains 14 residues. Trimming shortened V by 5 bases and J by 1 base, and 13 bases separated the two germline ends. Germline CDR1 reads SGHRS; CDR2 reads YFSETQ. CDR3 loop: CASRPQVSSYEQYV. The CDR3 DNA reads as TGCGCCAGCAGGCCTCAGGTCTCTTCCTACGAGCAGTACGTC.

In its sample, this clone was seen a few times. The CDR3 DNA reads TGTGCCAGCAGCGTAGAGTCCCGGGACAGGGAAGGCTACACCTTC. Translation: CASSVESRDREGYTF. The chain uses TRBV9 and TRBJ1-2, with 9 bases matching TRBD1. Per germline, CDR1 SGDLS and CDR2 YYNGEE. V shed 0 bases and J 8 bases; nucleotides not matched to a gene: 8. The CDR3 has 15 residues. The variable domain in full, completed from reference TRBV9 and TRBJ1-2, reads DSGVTQTPKHLITATGQRVTLRCSPRSGDLSVYWYQQSLDQGLQFLIQYYNGEERAKGNILERFSAQQFPDLHSELNLSSLELGDSALYFCASSVESRDREGYTFGSGTRLTVV.

This chain joins TRBV4-2 and TRBJ2-1, with 10 bases identical to TRBD2. The CDR3 loop spans 17 amino acids. The ends lost 0 bases at V and 7 bases at J; junction bases unmatched: 9. CDR1 LGHNA and CDR2 YNFKEQ come from the germline V gene. DNA of the CDR3: TGTGCCAGCAGCCAAGATAGTAGCGGGGGGTTGGCGAATGAGCAGTTCTTC. It specifies CASSQDSSGGLANEQFF.